This entry lists 4 T cell receptor beta chains sequenced from one sample in a study of human T cells and chemical hapten exposure. TCRdb independently ran MiXCR on the RACE reads; one entry per CDR3 protein. The sample has about 300,000 distinct CDR3 sequences, around 5.5% seen once. Documented time point: pre-sensitization, week 0. Regarding treatment: therapeutic diphenylcyclopropenone sensitization with weekly scalp DPC. Sample: whole blood, taken in connection with sensitization to the hapten diphenylcyclopropenone (DPC). These receptors came from a woman in her late teens or twenties with alopecia areata. Some clones in this sample may be carry-over from other donors' samples.

There are many counts of this clonotype. V gene TRBV12-3 or TRBV12-4 combines with J gene TRBJ2-5; TRBD2 might be the D (7 bases). This CDR3 is built from 15 residues. Trimming shortened V by 6 bases and J by 2 bases, and 16 bases separated the two germline ends. CDR3 nucleotides: TGTGCCAGCAGACGCGGGGGAGGGGGACAAGAGACCCAGTACTTC. The encoded protein is CASRRGGGGQETQYF.

The chain uses TRBV28 and TRBJ2-1; D is undetermined. V lost 6 bases and J lost 9, with 12 bases in between. Looked up from germline, CDR1 is MDHEN and CDR2 is SYDVKM. The CDR3 is made up of 12 amino acids. The CDR3 spells CASRPPSGEQFF. In DNA, the CDR3 is TGTGCCAGCAGACCCCCCAGTGGTGAGCAGTTCTTC.

Ten or more counts support this clonotype. The V and J genes are TRBV6-5 and TRBJ1-1; TRBD1 might be the D (5 bases). V dropped 0 bases and J dropped 4 bases, with 9 bases sitting between them. CDR1 is MNHEY, CDR2 SVGAGI, per germline. The CDR3 loop spans 14 amino acids. The CDR3 reads CASSYSGVGTEAFF. The CDR3 DNA follows: TGTGCCAGCAGTTACTCAGGGGTAGGCACTGAAGCTTTCTTT.

This clonotype was observed a few times. The chain combines TRBV6-2 or TRBV6-3 with TRBJ2-7; a possible D gene is TRBD2 (6 bases). CDR1 MNHEY and CDR2 SVGEGT come from the germline V gene. The CDR3 runs 16 residues. Trimming left V 6 bases short and J 2 bases short, with 20 bases between. The chain's CDR3 is CASSKLEGYLTYEQYF. The CDR3 coding sequence is TGTGCCAGCAGCAAGTTGGAGGGCTACCTTACCTACGAGCAGTACTTC.